The entry below gives a single TCR beta chain sequence along with its context. The data belong to a study of blood T cell repertoires in COVID-19. The CDR3 loop spans 14 amino acids. Looked up from germline, CDR1 is SGHAT and CDR2 is FQNNGV. With 3 bases removed from V and 4 bases from J, the gap between germline ends came to 13 bases. The study drew participants aged about 18 to 95 years from 20 to 30 US areas. In assigning cohorts, the study relied on participant-reported clinical history. Study processing details: Reference gene primers were amplified, and this amplification served to estimate nucleated cell counts. Data came from immunoSEQ multiplex PCR; TCRdb stores just in-frame clones and leaves some out. For V, J and clone size, that table is used; D and trimming come from the DNA. This repertoire shows 140,000 to 150,000 clones, over 80% found once; its top ten account for 5.8%.

The sequence came from a woman aged 45 to 65 who had been exposed to COVID-19. The rearrangement joins TRBV11-2 to TRBJ2-7; the D gene is possibly TRBD1 (6 bases). Sequencing was done on a sample of PBMCs or T cells enriched from blood (not recorded which). In DNA form, the CDR3 reads TGTGCCAGCAGCTTCCCAGGGGTACCTTACGAGCAGTACTTC. Translating gives CASSFPGVPYEQYF.